This TCR beta chain was sequenced for a study of Graves' ophthalmopathy and Graves' hyperthyroidism. For this clonotype: Its antigen remains unidentified.

CDR1 SNHLY and CDR2 FYNNEI come from the germline V gene. V lost 6 bases and J lost 5, with 22 bases in between. The CDR3 length is 16 residues. Notes on the study in general: With around 65% sensitivity and more than 72% specificity, the model predicted ophthalmopathy progression.

From RNA, the CDR3 regions of TCR beta chains were amplified and sequenced. An opening RT-PCR round employed HTBI primers and preceded a second-round multiplex PCR. From the multiplex PCR reads, TCRdb called clonotypes with MiXCR, one entry per CDR3 protein. Of roughly 700,000 distinct CDR3 sequences listed, 40% are singletons. Ophthalmopathy donors were characterized by moderate-to-severe activity, CAS of at least 3, NOSPECS of at least 4, and duration under 3 months. The source of the PBMCs was over 8.5 ml of fresh peripheral blood. The source of this sequence is an adult man with Graves' ophthalmopathy. Sequenced: peripheral blood. This sequence joins TRBV2 and TRBJ1-2; D is uncertain. DNA of the CDR3: TGTGCCAGCAGCTCTTTGATGATAACCCTAGAATATGGCTACACCTTC. It codes for CASSSLMITLEYGYTF.